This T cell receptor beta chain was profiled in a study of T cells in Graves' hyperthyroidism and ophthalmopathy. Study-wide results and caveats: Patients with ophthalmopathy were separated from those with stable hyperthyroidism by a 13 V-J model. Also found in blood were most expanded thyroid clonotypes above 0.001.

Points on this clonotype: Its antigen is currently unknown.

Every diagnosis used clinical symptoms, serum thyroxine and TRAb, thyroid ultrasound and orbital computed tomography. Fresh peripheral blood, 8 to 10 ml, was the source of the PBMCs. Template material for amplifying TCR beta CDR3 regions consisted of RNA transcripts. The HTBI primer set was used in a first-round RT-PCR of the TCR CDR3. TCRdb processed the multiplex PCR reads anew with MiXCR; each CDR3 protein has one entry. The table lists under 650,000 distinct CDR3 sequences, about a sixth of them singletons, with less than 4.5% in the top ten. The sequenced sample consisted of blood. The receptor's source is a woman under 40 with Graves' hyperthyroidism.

Written as DNA, the CDR3 is TGTGCCAGCAGTTTTTACTCTGGAAACACCATATATTTT. It translates to CASSFYSGNTIYF. The rearrangement joins TRBV12-3 or TRBV12-4 to TRBJ1-3; unclear D gene. V was trimmed by 3 bases and J by 0 bases, leaving 3 bases between them. This CDR3 is built from 13 residues.